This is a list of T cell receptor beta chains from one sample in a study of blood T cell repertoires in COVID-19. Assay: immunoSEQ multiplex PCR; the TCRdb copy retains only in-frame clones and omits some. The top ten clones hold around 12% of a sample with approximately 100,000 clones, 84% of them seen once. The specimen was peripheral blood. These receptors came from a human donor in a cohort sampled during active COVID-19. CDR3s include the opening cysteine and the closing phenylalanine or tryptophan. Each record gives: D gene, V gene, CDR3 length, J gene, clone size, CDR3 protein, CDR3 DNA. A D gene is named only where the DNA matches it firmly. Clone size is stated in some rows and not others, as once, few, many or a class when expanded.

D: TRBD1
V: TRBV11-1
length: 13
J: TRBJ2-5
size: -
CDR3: CASSGQGQETQYF
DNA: TGTGCCAGCAGCGGACAGGGCCAAGAGACCCAGTACTTC

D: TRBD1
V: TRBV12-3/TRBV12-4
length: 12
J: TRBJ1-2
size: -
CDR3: CASRGGAGGYTF
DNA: TGTGCCAGCAGAGGGGGCGCGGGTGGCTACACCTTC

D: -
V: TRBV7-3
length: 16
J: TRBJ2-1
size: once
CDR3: CASSLWGTTNYNEQFF
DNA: TGTGCCAGCAGCTTGTGGGGCACTACCAACTACAATGAGCAGTTCTTC

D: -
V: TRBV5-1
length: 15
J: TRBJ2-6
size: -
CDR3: CASSLAVSGANVLTF
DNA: TGCGCCAGCAGCTTGGCCGTCTCTGGGGCCAACGTCCTGACTTTC

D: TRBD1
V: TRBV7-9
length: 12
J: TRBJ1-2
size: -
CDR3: CASSPGQKGYTF
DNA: TGTGCCAGCAGCCCGGGACAGAAAGGCTACACCTTC

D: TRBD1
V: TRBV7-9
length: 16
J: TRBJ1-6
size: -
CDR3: CASSSQSGTGGSPLHF
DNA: TGTGCCAGCAGTTCTCAATCCGGGACAGGGGGTTCACCCCTCCACTTT

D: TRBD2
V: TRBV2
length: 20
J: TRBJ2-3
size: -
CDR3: CASSDWTSALFTTSTDTQYF
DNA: TGTGCCAGCAGTGATTGGACTAGCGCTTTATTTACGACTAGCACAGATACGCAGTATTTT

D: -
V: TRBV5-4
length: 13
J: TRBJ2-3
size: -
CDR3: CASSLQITDTQYF
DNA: TGTGCCAGCAGCTTGCAGATCACAGATACGCAGTATTTT

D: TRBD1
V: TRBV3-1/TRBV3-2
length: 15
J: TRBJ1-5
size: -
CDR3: CASSQGTGRIQPQHF
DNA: TGTGCCAGCAGCCAGGGGACAGGGCGAATTCAGCCCCAGCATTTT

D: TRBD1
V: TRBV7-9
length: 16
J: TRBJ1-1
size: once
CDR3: CASSPPGQLPNTEAFF
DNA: TGTGCCAGCAGTCCCCCGGGACAGCTCCCGAACACTGAAGCTTTCTTT

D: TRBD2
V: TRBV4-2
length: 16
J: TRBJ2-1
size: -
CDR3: CASSQAGTSPHNEQFF
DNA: TGTGCCAGCAGCCAAGCCGGGACTAGTCCCCACAATGAGCAGTTCTTC

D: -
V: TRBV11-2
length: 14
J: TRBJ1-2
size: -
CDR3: CARSLGGGGYGYTF
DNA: TGTGCCCGCAGCTTGGGGGGCGGGGGCTATGGCTACACCTTC

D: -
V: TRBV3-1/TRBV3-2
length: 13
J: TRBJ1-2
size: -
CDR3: CASSQPQGYGYTF
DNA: TGTGCCAGCAGCCAACCTCAGGGGTATGGCTACACCTTC

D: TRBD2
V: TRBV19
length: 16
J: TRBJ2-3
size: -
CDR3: CASSIGTSVVTDTQYF
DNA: TGTGCCAGTAGTATCGGGACTAGCGTGGTCACAGATACGCAGTATTTT

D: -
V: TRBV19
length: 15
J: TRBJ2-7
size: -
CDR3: CASSPGQSSTYEQYF
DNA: TGTGCCAGTAGTCCTGGACAGTCATCGACCTACGAGCAGTACTTC

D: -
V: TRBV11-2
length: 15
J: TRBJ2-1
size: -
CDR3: CASSRGLTTYNEQFF
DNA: TGTGCCAGCAGCCGTGGACTCACCACCTACAATGAGCAGTTCTTC

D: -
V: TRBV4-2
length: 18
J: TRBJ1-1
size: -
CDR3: CASSQEGTRPPSNTEAFF
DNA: TGTGCCAGCAGCCAAGAAGGAACCAGGCCCCCATCGAACACTGAAGCTTTCTTT

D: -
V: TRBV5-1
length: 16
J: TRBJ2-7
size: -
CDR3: CASSLAVGLSSYEQYF
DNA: TGCGCCAGCAGCTTGGCCGTGGGCCTCAGCTCCTACGAGCAGTACTTC

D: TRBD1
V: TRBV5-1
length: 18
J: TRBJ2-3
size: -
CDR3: CASSSKLPGTVFVGTQYF
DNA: TGCGCCAGCAGCTCCAAACTTCCCGGGACAGTCTTCGTTGGTACGCAGTATTTT

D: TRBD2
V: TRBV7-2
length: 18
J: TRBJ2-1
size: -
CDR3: CASSLALGRDYQYNEQFF
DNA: TGTGCCAGCAGCTTAGCGCTTGGTAGGGACTACCAGTACAATGAGCAGTTCTTC

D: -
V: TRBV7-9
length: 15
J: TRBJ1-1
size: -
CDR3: CASSNSAWANTEAFF
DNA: TGTGCCAGCAGTAATTCGGCCTGGGCTAACACTGAAGCTTTCTTT

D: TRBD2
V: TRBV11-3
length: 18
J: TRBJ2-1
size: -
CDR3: CASSLDVGTSGTYNEQFF
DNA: TGTGCCAGCAGCTTAGACGTAGGGACTAGCGGAACCTACAATGAGCAGTTCTTC

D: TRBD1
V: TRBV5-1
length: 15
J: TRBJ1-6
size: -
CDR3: CASSSGTEYNSPLHF
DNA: TGCGCCAGCAGCTCCGGGACAGAGTATAATTCACCCCTCCACTTT

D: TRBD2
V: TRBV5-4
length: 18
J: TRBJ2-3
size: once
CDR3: CASSLAKNSGGNTDTQYF
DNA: TGTGCCAGCAGCTTGGCCAAGAATAGCGGGGGAAACACAGATACGCAGTATTTT

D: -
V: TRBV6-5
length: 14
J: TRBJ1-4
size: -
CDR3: CASKHGGSNEKLFF
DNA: TGTGCCAGCAAACATGGGGGCAGTAATGAAAAACTGTTTTTT

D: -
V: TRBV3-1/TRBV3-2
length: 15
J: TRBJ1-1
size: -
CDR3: CASSPSIQGNTEAFF
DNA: TGTGCCAGCAGCCCCAGCATCCAGGGGAACACTGAAGCTTTCTTT

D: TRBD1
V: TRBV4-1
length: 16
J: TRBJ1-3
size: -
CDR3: CASSQKTGAPGNIIYF
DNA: TGCGCCAGCAGCCAGAAGACAGGGGCCCCTGGAAACATCATATATTTT

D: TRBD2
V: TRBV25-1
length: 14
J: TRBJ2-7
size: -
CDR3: CASTPAGDLYEQYF
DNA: TGTGCCAGCACCCCGGCGGGGGATCTCTACGAGCAGTACTTC

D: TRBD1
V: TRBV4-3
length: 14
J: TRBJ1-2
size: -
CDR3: CASSQAGGNYGYTF
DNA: TGCGCCAGCAGCCAAGCAGGGGGTAACTATGGCTACACCTTC

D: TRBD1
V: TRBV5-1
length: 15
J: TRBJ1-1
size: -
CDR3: CASSLEGAGNTEAFF
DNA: TGCGCCAGCAGCCTGGAGGGGGCTGGGAACACTGAAGCTTTCTTT

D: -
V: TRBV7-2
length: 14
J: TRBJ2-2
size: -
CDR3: CASSRRRANGELFF
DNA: TGTGCCAGCAGCAGGCGGAGGGCAAACGGGGAGCTGTTTTTT

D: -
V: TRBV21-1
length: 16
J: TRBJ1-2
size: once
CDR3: CASSSGPDRAGGGYTF
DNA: TGTGCCAGCAGCAGCGGACCCGACAGGGCAGGGGGAGGCTACACCTTC

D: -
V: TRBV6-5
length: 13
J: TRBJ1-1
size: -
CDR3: CASSPLQNTEAFF
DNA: TGTGCCAGCAGTCCACTTCAGAACACTGAAGCTTTCTTT

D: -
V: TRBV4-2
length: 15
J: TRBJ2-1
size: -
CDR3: CASSQEGQRVNEQFF
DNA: TGTGCCAGCAGCCAAGAAGGCCAGAGGGTAAATGAGCAGTTCTTC

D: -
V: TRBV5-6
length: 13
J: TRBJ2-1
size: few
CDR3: CASSLQIYNEQFF
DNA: TGTGCCAGCAGCTTACAGATATACAATGAGCAGTTCTTC

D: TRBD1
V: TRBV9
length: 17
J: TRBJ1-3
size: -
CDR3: CASSATPGQDSGNTIYF
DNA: TGTGCCAGCAGCGCAACACCGGGACAGGACTCTGGAAACACCATATATTTT

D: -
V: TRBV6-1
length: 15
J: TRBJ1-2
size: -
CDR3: CASSELQGIGYGYTF
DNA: TGTGCCAGCAGTGAACTACAGGGAATCGGCTATGGCTACACCTTC

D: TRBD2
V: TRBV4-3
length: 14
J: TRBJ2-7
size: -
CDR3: CASSAGLATYEQYF
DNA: TGCGCCAGCAGCGCGGGACTAGCCACCTACGAGCAGTACTTC

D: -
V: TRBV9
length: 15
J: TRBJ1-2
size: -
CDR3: CASSITSISNYGYTF
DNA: TGTGCCAGCAGCATAACAAGTATTTCTAACTATGGCTACACCTTC

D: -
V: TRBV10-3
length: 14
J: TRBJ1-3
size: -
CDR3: CAITPQVSGNTIYF
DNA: TGTGCCATCACCCCCCAGGTCTCTGGAAACACCATATATTTT

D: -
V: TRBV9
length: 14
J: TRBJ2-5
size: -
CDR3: CASSVEHSQETQYF
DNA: TGTGCCAGCAGCGTAGAACACAGTCAGGAGACCCAGTACTTC